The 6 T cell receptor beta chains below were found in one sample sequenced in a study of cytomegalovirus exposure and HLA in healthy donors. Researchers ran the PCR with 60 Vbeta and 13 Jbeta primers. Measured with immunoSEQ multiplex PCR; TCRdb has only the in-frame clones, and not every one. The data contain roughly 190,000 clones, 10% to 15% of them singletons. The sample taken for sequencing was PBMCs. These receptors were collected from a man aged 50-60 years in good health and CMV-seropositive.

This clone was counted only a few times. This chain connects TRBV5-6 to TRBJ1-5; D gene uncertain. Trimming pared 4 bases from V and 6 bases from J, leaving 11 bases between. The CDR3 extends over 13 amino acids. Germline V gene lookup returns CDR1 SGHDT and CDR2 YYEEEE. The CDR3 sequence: CASSMREFQPQHF. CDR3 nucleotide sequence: TGTGCCAGCAGCATGAGGGAGTTTCAGCCCCAGCATTTT.

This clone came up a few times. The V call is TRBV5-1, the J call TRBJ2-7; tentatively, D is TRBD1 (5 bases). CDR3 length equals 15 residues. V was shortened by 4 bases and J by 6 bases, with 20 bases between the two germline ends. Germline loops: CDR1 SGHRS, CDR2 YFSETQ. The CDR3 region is CASSDPRVSGGEQYF. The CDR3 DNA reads TGCGCCAGCAGCGACCCCAGGGTATCGGGCGGCGAGCAGTACTTC.

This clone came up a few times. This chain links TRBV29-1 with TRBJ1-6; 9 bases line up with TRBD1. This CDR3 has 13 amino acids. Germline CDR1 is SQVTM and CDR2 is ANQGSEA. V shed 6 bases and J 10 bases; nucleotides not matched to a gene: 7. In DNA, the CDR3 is TGCAGCGTGAGGGACAGGGTCGGGTCACCCCTCCACTTT. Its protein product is CSVRDRVGSPLHF.

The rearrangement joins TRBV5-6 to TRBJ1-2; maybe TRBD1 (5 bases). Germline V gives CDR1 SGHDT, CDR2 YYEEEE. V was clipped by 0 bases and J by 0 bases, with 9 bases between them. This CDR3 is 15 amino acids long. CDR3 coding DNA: TGTGCCAGCAGCTTGGCAGGGCGACCTAACTATGGCTACACCTTC. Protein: CASSLAGRPNYGYTF.

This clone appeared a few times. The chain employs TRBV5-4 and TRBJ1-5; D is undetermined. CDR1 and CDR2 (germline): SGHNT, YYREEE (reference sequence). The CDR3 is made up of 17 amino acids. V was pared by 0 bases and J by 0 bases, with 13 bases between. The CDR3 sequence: CASSLGGVLNSNQPQHF. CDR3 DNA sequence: TGTGCCAGCAGCTTGGGGGGAGTCCTTAATAGCAATCAGCCCCAGCATTTT.

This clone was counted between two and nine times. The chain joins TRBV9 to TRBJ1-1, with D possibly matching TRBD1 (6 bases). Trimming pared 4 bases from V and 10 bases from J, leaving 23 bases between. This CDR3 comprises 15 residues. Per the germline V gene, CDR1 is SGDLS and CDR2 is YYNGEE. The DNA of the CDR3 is TGTGCCAGCAGCCCATCCGATTTCGGGGGGCTGTTAGCTTTCTTT. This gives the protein CASSPSDFGGLLAFF.